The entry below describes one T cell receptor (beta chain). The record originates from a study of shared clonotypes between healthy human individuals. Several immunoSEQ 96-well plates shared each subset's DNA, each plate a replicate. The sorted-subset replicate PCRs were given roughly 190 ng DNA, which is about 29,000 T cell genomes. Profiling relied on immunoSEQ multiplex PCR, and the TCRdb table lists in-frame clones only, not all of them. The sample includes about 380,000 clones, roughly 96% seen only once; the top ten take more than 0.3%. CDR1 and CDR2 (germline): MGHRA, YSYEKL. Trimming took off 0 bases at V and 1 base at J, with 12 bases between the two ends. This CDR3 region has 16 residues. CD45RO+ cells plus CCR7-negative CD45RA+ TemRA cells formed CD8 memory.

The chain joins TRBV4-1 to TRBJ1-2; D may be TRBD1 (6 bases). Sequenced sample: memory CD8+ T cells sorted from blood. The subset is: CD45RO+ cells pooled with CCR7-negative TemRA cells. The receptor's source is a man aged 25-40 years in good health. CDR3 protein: CASSQDLVRGNYGYTF. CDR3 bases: TGCGCCAGCAGCCAAGATCTGGTCAGGGGTAACTATGGCTACACCTTC.